Each of the 15 T cell receptor beta chains below was sequenced from the same sample in a study of cytomegalovirus exposure and HLA in healthy donors. Primers: 60 Vbeta forward and 13 Jbeta reverse. The data were produced by immunoSEQ multiplex PCR, yet TCRdb's version contains in-frame clones alone and is incomplete. This sample has over 95,000 clones, with over 60% found just once. What was sequenced was PBMCs. These receptor sequences come from a female donor in good health and CMV-seronegative.

The chain links TRBV7-2 to TRBJ2-7; D uncertain. V dropped 3 bases and J dropped 4 bases, with 10 bases sitting between them. The CDR3 runs 13 residues. Germline-derived CDR1 and CDR2 are SGHTA and FQGNSA. CDR3 sequence reads: CASSFDTEYEQYF. DNA of the CDR3: TGTGCCAGCAGCTTTGACACTGAGTACGAGCAGTACTTC.

The J gene is TRBJ1-4, the V gene TRBV9; D not certain. CDR1 and CDR2 (germline): SGDLS, YYNGEE. Trimming cost V 3 bases and J 0 bases, with 9 bases left between them. CDR3 size: 15 residues. CDR3: CASSADGTTNEKLFF. CDR3 coding DNA: TGTGCCAGCAGCGCGGACGGGACAACTAATGAAAAACTGTTTTTT.

This rearrangement joins TRBV10-1 to TRBJ1-6; 9 bases are shared with TRBD1. Germline V lookup: CDR1 WNHNN, CDR2 SYGVQD (reference sequence). The CDR3 consists of 13 residues. With 6 bases clipped from V and 9 bases from J, the junction kept 3 bases outside the gene matches. CDR3 DNA sequence: TGCGCCAGCAGGGACAGGGGCGGTTCACCCCTCCACTTT. As protein: CASRDRGGSPLHF.

V and J are TRBV9 and TRBJ2-3; D unclear. The germline V and J ends were trimmed by 4 bases and 1 base, with 13 bases remaining between them. The CDR3 has 15 residues. Germline CDR1 and CDR2: SGDLS and YYNGEE. CDR3 nucleotides: TGTGCCAGCAGCAAGAGAGGCGGCCGCACAGATACGCAGTATTTT. Protein product: CASSKRGGRTDTQYF.

This sequence joins TRBV4-2 and TRBJ2-4; D is perhaps TRBD2 (6 bases). Between the trimmed V and J ends, which lost 1 base and 0 bases, there was a span of 13 bases. The CDR3 covers 17 residues. CDR1 LGHNA and CDR2 YNFKEQ come from the germline V gene. Here the CDR3 reads CASSQGLEGLAKNIQYF. The CDR3 DNA reads as TGTGCCAGCAGCCAAGGGTTGGAGGGGTTAGCCAAAAACATTCAGTACTTC.

A few counts support this clone. The V gene is TRBV9, the J gene TRBJ2-3, with 10 bases fitting TRBD2. Germline V lookup: CDR1 SGDLS, CDR2 YYNGEE. V shed 3 bases, J shed 7 bases, and the junction held 8 bases outside the gene matches. There are 15 residues in the CDR3. The CDR3 protein is CASSAEAGGLNTQYF. For the CDR3, the DNA is TGTGCCAGCAGCGCAGAAGCGGGAGGGCTTAATACGCAGTATTTT.

This clone appeared a few times. The J gene is TRBJ1-2, the V gene TRBV6-1; 8 bases are a match to TRBD1. This CDR3 region has 14 residues. Per the germline V gene, CDR1 is MNHNS and CDR2 is SASEGT. V was clipped by 6 bases and J by 2 bases; unmatched bases: 5. The CDR3 is CASRSTGGNYGYTF. The CDR3 DNA sequence: TGTGCCAGCAGATCCACAGGGGGGAACTATGGCTACACCTTC.

This chain uses TRBV7-8 with TRBJ1-5; D uncertain. Germline assignment: CDR1 SGHVS and CDR2 FQNEAQ. CDR3 length equals 15 residues. Trimming removed 0 bases from V and 4 bases from J, with 10 bases in between. The CDR3 spells CASSLAPVSNQPQHF. DNA for the CDR3: TGTGCCAGCAGCTTAGCGCCGGTTTCGAATCAGCCCCAGCATTTT.

The genes are TRBV29-1 and TRBJ2-3; TRBD2 might be the D (6 bases). Per germline, CDR1 SQVTM and CDR2 ANQGSEA. The length of the CDR3 is 12 residues. V dropped 8 bases and J dropped 1 base, with 10 bases sitting between them. The chain's CDR3 is CSPRLGTDTQYF. CDR3 nucleotides: TGCAGCCCAAGACTAGGCACAGATACGCAGTATTTT.

This clone was counted once. Germline is not matched at one junction end, which may reflect a read error. The rearrangement links TRBV18 to TRBJ1-1; a possible D gene is TRBD1 (6 bases). The CDR3 has 12 residues. Germline V gene data show CDR1 as KGHSH and CDR2 as LQKENI. The CDR3 loop reads CASAPEGGEAFF. CDR3 sequence (DNA): TGTGCCAGCGCACCGGAAGGGGGTGAAGCTTTCTTT.

V is TRBV7-3 and J is TRBJ2-7, with TRBD1 identical over 7 bases. This CDR3 is built from 14 residues. Germline V CDR1 and CDR2: SGHTA, FQGTGA. The ends lost 4 bases at V and 8 bases at J; junction bases unmatched: 11. For the CDR3, the DNA is TGTGCCAGCAGCTCCCTGGGACAGCTACGACAGCAGTACTTC. It translates to CASSSLGQLRQQYF.

This chain connects TRBV18 to TRBJ2-5; TRBD1 matches at 9 bases. The J call may be incorrect, as the DNA end agrees better with TRBJ2-7. Germline-derived CDR1 and CDR2 are KGHSH and LQKENI. This CDR3 spans 15 amino acids. CDR3 amino acids: CASSPVGTGRHEQYF. CDR3 DNA sequence: TGTGCCAGCTCCCCGGTCGGGACAGGGCGGCACGAGCAGTACTTC.

This clone appeared a few times. The junction shows a germline mismatch at one end, possibly a read error. This chain joins TRBV7-3 and TRBJ1-1, with unresolved D. There are 13 residues in the CDR3. CDR1 and CDR2 from the germline V gene are SGHTA and FQGTGA. The CDR3 nucleotides read TGTGCCAGCAGCCCTACGGGGAACGCTGAAGCTTTCTTT. Translated: CASSPTGNAEAFF.

In nucleotides, the CDR3 is TGTGCCAGCAGTCCCCGGGACTCCTCCTACAATGAGCAGTTCTTC. Translating it yields CASSPRDSSYNEQFF. The J gene is TRBJ2-1, the V gene TRBV5-4, with D possibly matching TRBD2 (6 bases). The V gene's germline CDR1 is SGHNT and CDR2 YYREEE (reference sequence). There are 15 residues in the CDR3. Trimming stripped 5 bases from V and 0 bases from J, with 12 bases between.

This chain uses TRBV30 with TRBJ2-6; D remains ambiguous. The CDR3 runs to 14 residues. The V gene's germline CDR1 is GTSNPN and CDR2 SVGIG (reference sequence). Trimming left V 5 bases short and J 0 bases short, with 8 bases between. CDR3 sequence (DNA): TGTGCCTGGTCCACGGGCTCTGGGGCCAACGTCCTGACTTTC. It yields the protein CAWSTGSGANVLTF.